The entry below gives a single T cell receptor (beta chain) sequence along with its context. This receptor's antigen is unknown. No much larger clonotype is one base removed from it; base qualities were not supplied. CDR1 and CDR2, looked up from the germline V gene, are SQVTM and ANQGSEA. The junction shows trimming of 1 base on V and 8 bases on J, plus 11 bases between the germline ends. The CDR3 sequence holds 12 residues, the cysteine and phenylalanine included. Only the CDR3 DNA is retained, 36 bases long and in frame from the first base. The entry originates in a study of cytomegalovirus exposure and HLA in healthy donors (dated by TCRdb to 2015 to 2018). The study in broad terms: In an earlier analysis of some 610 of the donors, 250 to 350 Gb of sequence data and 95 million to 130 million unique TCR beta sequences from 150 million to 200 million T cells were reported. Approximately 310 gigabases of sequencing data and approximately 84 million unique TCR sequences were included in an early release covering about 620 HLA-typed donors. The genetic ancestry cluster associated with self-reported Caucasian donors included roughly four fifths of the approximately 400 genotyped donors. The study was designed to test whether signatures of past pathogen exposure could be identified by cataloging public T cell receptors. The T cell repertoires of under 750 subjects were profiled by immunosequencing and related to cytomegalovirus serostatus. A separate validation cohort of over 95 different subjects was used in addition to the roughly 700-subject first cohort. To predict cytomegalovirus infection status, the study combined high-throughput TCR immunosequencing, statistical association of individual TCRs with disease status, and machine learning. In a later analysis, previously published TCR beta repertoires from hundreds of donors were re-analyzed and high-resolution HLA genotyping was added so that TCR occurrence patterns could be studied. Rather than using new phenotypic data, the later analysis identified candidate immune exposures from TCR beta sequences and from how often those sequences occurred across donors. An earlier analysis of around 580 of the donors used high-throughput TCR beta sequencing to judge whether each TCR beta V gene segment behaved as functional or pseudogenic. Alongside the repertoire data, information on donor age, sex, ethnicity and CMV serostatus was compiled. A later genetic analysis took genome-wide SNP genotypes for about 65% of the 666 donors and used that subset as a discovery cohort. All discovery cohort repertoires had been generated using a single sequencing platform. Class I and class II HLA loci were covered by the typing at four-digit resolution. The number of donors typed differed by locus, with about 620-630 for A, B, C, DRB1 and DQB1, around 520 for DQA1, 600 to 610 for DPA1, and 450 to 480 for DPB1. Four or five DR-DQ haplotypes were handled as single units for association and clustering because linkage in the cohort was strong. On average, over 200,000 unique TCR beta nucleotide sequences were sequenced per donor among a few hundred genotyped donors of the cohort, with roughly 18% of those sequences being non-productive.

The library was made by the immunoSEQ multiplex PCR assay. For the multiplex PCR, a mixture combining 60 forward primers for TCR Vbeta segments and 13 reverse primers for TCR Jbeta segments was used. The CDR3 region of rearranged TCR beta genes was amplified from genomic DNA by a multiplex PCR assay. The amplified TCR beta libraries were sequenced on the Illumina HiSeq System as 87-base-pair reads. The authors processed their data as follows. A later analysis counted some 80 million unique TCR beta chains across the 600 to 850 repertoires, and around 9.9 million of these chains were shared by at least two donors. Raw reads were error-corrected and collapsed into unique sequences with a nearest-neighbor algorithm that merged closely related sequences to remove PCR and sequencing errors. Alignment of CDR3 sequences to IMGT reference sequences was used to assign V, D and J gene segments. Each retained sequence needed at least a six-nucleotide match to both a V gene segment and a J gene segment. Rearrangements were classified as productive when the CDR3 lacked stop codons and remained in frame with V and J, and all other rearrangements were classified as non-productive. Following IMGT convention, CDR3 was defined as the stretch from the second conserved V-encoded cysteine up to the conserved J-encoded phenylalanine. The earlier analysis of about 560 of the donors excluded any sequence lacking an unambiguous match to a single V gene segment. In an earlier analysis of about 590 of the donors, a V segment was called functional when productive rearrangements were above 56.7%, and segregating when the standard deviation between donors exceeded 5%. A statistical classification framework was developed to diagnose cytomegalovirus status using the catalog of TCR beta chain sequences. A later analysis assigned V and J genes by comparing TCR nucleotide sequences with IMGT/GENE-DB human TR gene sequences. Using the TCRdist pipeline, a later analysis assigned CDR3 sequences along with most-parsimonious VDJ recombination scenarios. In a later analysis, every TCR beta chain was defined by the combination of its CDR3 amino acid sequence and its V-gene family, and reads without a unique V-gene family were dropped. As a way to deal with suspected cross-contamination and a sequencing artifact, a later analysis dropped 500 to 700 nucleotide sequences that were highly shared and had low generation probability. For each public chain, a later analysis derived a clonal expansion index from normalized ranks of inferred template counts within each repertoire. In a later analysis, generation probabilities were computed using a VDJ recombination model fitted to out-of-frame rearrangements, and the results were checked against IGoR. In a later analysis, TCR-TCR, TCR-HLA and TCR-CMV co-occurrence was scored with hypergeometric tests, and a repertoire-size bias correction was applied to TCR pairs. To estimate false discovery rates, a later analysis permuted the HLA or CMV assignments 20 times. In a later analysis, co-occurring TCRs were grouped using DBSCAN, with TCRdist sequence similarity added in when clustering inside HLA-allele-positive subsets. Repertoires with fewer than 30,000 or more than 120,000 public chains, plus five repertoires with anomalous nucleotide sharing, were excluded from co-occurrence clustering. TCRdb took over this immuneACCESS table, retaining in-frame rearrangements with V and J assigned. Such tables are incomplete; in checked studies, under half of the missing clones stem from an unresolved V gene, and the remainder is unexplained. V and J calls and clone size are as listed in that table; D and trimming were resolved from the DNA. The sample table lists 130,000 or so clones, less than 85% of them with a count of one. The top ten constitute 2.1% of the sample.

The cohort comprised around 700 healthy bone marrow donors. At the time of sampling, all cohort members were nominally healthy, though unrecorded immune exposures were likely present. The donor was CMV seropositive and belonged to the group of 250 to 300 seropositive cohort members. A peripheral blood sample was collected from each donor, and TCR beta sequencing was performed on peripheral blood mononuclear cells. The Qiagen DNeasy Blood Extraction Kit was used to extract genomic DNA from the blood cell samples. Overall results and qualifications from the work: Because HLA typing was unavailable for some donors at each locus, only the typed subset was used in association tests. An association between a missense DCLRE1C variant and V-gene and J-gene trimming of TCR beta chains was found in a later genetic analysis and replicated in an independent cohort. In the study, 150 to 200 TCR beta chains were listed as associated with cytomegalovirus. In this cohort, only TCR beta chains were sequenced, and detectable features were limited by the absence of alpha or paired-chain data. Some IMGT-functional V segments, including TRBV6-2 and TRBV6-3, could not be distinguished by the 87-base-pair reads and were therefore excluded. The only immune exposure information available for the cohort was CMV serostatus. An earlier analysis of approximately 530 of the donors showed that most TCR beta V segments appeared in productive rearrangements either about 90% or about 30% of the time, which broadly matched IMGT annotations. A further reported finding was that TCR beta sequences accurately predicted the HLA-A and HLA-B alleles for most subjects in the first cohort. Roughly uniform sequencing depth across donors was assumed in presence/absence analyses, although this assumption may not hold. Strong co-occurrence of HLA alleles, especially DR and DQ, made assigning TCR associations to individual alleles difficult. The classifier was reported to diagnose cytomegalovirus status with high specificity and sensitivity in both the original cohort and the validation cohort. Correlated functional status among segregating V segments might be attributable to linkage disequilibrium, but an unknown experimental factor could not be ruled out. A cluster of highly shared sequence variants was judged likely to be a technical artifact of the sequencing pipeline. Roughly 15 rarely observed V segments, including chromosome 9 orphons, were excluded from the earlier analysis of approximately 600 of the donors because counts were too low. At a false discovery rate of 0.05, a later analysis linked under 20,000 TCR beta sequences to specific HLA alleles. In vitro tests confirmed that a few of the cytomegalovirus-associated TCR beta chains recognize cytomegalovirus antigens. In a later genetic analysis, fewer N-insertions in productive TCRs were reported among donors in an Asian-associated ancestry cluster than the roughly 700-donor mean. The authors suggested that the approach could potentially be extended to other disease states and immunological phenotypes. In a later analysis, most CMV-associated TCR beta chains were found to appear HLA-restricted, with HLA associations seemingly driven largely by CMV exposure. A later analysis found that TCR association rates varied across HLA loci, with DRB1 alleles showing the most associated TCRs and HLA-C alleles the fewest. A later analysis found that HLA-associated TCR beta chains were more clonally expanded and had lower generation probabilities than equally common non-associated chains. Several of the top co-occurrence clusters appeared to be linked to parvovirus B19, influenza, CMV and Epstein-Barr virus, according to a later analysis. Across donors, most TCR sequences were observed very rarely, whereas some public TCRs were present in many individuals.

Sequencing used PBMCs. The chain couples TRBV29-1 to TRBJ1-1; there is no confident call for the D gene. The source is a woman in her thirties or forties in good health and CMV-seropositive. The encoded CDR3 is CSVEGRLWEAFF. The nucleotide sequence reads TGCAGCGTTGAAGGGCGGTTGTGGGAAGCTTTCTTT.